This T cell receptor (beta chain) emerged from a study of cytomegalovirus exposure and HLA in healthy donors. Study context: Roughly 80% of 350 to 400 genotyped donors fell in the Caucasian-associated ancestry cluster.

As concerns this clone: The antigen remains undetermined.

V dropped 2 bases and J dropped 4; count of bases not matched to a gene: 3. In germline, CDR1 is GTSNPN, CDR2 SVGIG (reference sequence). The CDR3 length is 13 residues. The PCR was carried out with 60 Vbeta primers and 13 Jbeta primers. Produced via immunoSEQ multiplex PCR; TCRdb's table is partial and in-frame only. This sample has 100,000 or so clones, with 67% found just once. Study findings and constraints: In an earlier analysis, about 90% or about 30%: the productive usage of most TCR beta V segments. Presence/absence analyses assumed roughly uniform sequencing depth across donors. Some V segments, including TRBV6-2 and TRBV6-3, were excluded as indistinguishable.

Sample: PBMCs. The TCR originated in a man under 40 in good health and CMV-seronegative. This chain connects TRBV30 to TRBJ2-5; 8 bases fit TRBD1. CDR3 sequence: CAWSSDRAETQYF. DNA of the CDR3: TGTGCCTGGAGTTCGGACAGGGCAGAGACCCAGTACTTC.